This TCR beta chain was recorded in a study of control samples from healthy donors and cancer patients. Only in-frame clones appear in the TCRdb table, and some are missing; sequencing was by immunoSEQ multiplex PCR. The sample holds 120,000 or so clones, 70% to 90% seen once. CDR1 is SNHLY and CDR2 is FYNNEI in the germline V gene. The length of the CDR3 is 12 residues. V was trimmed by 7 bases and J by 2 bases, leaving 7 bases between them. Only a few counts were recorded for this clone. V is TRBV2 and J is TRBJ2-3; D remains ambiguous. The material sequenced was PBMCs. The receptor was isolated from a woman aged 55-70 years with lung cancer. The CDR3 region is CASNAFTDTQYF. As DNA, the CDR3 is TGTGCCAGCAACGCCTTCACAGATACGCAGTATTTT. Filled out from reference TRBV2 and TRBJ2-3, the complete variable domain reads EPEVTQTPSHQVTQMGQEVILRCVPISNHLYFYWYRQILGQKVEFLVSFYNNEISEKSEIFDDQFSVERPDGSNFTLKIRSTKLEDSAMYFCASNAFTDTQYFGPGTRLTVL.